This T cell receptor beta chain emerged from a study of regulatory T cells in long-lasting Graves disease. The CDR3 sequence is 20 residues long. Germline assignment: CDR1 SGHNT and CDR2 YENEEA. The V and J ends lost 5 bases and 1 base, in that order; junction bases with no gene match: 17. Both iRepertoire HTBI primers and Arm-PCR of CDR3 regions were used to build the TCR beta libraries. From the multiplex PCR reads, TCRdb called clonotypes with MiXCR, one entry per CDR3 protein. The data show hundreds of thousands of distinct CDR3 sequences, about 15% seen once. The time point is: newly diagnosed GD, antithyroid drugs for less than 3 months. The TCR library used RNA extracted from PBMCs. These data are also associated with another study on T cells in Graves' hyperthyroidism and ophthalmopathy.

This sequence was found in a woman aged 40-65 years with Graves disease. The chain is built from TRBV11-3 and TRBJ2-2; TRBD1 matches at 9 bases. The input for sequencing was peripheral blood mononuclear cells (PBMCs), taken at new diagnosis, from a patient treated with antithyroid drugs. The CDR3 nucleotides are TGTGCCAGCAGCCTAACAGGGGGCATGAACTGGGCACGGAACACCGGGGAGCTGTTTTTT. Its protein product is CASSLTGGMNWARNTGELFF. Drawing the rest from reference TRBV11-3 and TRBJ2-2, the complete variable domain is EAGVVQSPRYKIIEKKQPVAFWCNPISGHNTLYWYLQNLGQGPELLIRYENEEAVDDSQLPKDRFSAERLKGVDSTLKIQPAELGDSAVYLCASSLTGGMNWARNTGELFFGEGSRLTVL.